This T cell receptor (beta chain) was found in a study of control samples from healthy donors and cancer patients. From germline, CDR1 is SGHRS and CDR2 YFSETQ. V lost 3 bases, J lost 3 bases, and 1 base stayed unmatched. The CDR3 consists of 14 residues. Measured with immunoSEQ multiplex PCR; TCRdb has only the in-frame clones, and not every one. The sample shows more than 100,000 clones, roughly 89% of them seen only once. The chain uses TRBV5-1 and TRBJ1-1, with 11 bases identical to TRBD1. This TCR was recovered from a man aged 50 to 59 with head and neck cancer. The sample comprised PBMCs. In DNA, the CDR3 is TGCGCCAGCAGCTGGGGACAGGGGGACACTGAAGCTTTCTTT. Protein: CASSWGQGDTEAFF. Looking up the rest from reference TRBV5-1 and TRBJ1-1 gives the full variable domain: KAGVTQTPRYLIKTRGQQVTLSCSPISGHRSVSWYQQTPGQGLQFLFEYFSETQRNKGNFPGRFSGRQFSNSRSEMNVSTLELGDSALYLCASSWGQGDTEAFFGQGTRLTVV.